The present T cell receptor (beta chain) was sequenced within a study of control samples from healthy donors and cancer patients. This clone was recorded a few times. This table comes from immunoSEQ multiplex PCR, and its TCRdb copy is limited to in-frame clones, with some not included. In the table there are about 41,000 clones, roughly 94% of which are singletons. Sequenced sample: blood. This TCR was recovered from a man aged 60-69 years in good health.

CDR3 in amino acids: CASSVGTGDLYNEQFF. DNA for the CDR3: TGTGCCAGCAGCGTGGGGACAGGGGATCTTTACAATGAGCAGTTCTTC. V gene TRBV9 combines with J gene TRBJ2-1; 10 bases fit TRBD1. CDR3 size: 16 residues. Germline trimming cut 2 bases from V and 4 bases from J; bases unmatched to any gene: 6. Germline V gene sequence: CDR1 SGDLS, CDR2 YYNGEE.